Sequencing of this TCR beta chain was carried out in a study of T and B cells in COVID-19 patients. Broader study findings: In COVID-19 patients, T cell receptor beta variable and joining gene use was reportedly strongly skewed. Active COVID-19 showed highly clonal TRB repertoires; recovery showed diversity and richness above healthy donors.

Multiplex PCR with BIOMED2 TRB-A/B primer pools amplified TRB rearrangements. TCRdb ran MiXCR on the multiplex PCR reads and lists one entry per CDR3 protein. The repertoire holds some 17,000 distinct CDR3 sequences, roughly a quarter seen once, with approximately 3.1% in the top ten. The CDR3 consists of 15 residues. Trimming at V came to 0 bases and at J to 8 bases, leaving 5 bases not matched to a gene. Germline V gene lookup returns CDR1 SGHNT and CDR2 YYREEE (reference sequence). As concerns this clonotype: The target antigen is unknown.

Blood genomic DNA input for TRB amplification was 250-500 ng. Sequencing was performed on blood. This chain connects TRBV5-4 to TRBJ1-2; 12 bases align to TRBD1. This receptor was taken from a human donor who had recovered from COVID-19. CDR3 coding DNA: TGTGCCAGCAGCTTGGTGGGACAGGGGGCGGGCGGCTACACCTTC. It yields the protein CASSLVGQGAGGYTF.